This T cell receptor (beta chain) was retrieved from a study of shared clonotypes between healthy human individuals. Study-level background: For every donor, three CD4 naive, three CD4 memory, two CD8 naive and one CD8 memory plates were used.

In the sorted-subset replicate PCRs, 200 ng DNA, roughly 29,000 T cell genomes, was used. Clones were sequenced by immunoSEQ multiplex PCR, and TCRdb holds only the in-frame ones, with some missing. The table lists about 1,500,000 clones, about 96% of them singletons. Germline lookup yields CDR1 MNHEY and CDR2 SMNVEV (reference sequence). J lost 4 bases, V lost 4 bases, and 1 base had no gene match. The CDR3 extends over 13 amino acids. CD45RA+ naive and CD45RA-negative memory subsets were separated from CD4+ cells. The rearrangement links TRBV27 to TRBJ2-7; 10 bases are shared with TRBD1. The receptor comes from a man aged 25-45 years in good health. What was sequenced was naive CD4+ T cells sorted from blood. The subset here: CD45RA+ positively selected. The CDR3 DNA sequence: TGTGCCAGCAGTTGGGACAGGGGATACGAGCAGTACTTC. Translating gives CASSWDRGYEQYF.